A selection of T cell receptor beta chains follows, all from one sample in a study of blood T cell repertoires in COVID-19. Produced via immunoSEQ multiplex PCR; TCRdb's table is partial and in-frame only. The sample yields 280,000 or so clones, about 90% seen once. The specimen sequenced was PBMCs or T cells enriched from blood (not recorded which). The receptors were gathered from a woman under 30 with acute COVID-19. Both conserved end residues are part of each CDR3. The D gene is left open where the match is weak. Some rows mark clone size as missing; the rest say once, few, many or name a class of expanded clone.

j_gene	v_gene	abundance	d_gene	CDR3aa	CDR3nt
TRBJ2-3	TRBV7-6	-	TRBD2	CASSFGLAGVQSQYF	TGTGCCAGCAGCTTCGGACTAGCGGGAGTTCAATCGCAGTATTTT
TRBJ1-6	TRBV11-2	-	-	CASSLKGQDARSPLHF	TGTGCCAGCAGCTTAAAGGGGCAGGACGCCCGATCACCCCTCCACTTT
TRBJ2-1	TRBV28	once	TRBD2	CASSIWAGGPGEQFF	TGTGCCAGCAGTATCTGGGCGGGAGGGCCCGGTGAGCAGTTCTTC
TRBJ1-6	TRBV28	-	TRBD1	CASSLSARTGVVLYNSPLHF	TGTGCCAGCAGTTTAAGCGCTCGGACAGGTGTTGTCCTCTATAATTCACCCCTCCACTTT
TRBJ2-7	TRBV7-2	-	TRBD2	CASSLAGGTYEQYF	TGTGCCAGCAGCCTAGCGGGAGGAACCTACGAGCAGTACTTC
TRBJ2-7	TRBV19	-	-	CASSIVGGGAEQYF	TGTGCCAGTAGTATAGTTGGAGGGGGGGCCGAGCAGTACTTC
TRBJ2-4	TRBV11-2	-	TRBD2	CASSLRRAGAWGQNIQYF	TGTGCCAGCAGCTTAAGACGAGCGGGGGCATGGGGGCAAAACATTCAGTACTTC
TRBJ1-2	TRBV2	-	TRBD1	CASSEAGQGGTNYGYTF	TGTGCCAGCAGTGAAGCCGGACAGGGGGGGACTAACTATGGCTACACCTTC
TRBJ1-5	TRBV19	few	TRBD1	CASSEGQWQPQHF	TGTGCCAGTAGCGAGGGACAGTGGCAGCCCCAGCATTTT
TRBJ2-7	TRBV30	-	-	CAWSAAWYGQKPYEQYF	TGTGCCTGGAGCGCAGCCTGGTATGGACAGAAACCCTACGAGCAGTACTTC
TRBJ1-3	TRBV7-8	-	-	CASSQSSGNTIYF	TGTGCCAGCAGCCAGAGCTCTGGAAACACCATATATTTT
TRBJ2-5	TRBV7-8	-	-	CASSMNRLGQETQYF	TGTGCCAGCAGCATGAATCGACTAGGTCAAGAGACCCAGTACTTC
TRBJ2-7	TRBV9	-	TRBD1	CASSVVRQGENYEQYF	TGTGCCAGCAGCGTAGTTAGACAGGGTGAAAACTACGAGCAGTACTTC
TRBJ1-1	TRBV9	-	-	CASSVVPAGVNTEAFF	TGTGCCAGCAGCGTAGTTCCCGCCGGGGTGAACACTGAAGCTTTCTTT
TRBJ2-1	TRBV28	-	TRBD1	CASSSPGQGAWNEQFF	TGTGCCAGCAGTTCACCGGGACAGGGGGCTTGGAATGAGCAGTTCTTC
TRBJ2-7	TRBV11-2	-	-	CASSSPGDSIYEQYF	TGTGCCAGCAGCTCTCCCGGGGACTCCATTTACGAGCAGTACTTC
TRBJ2-3	TRBV24-1	-	-	CATSDQGSPTDTQYF	TGTGCCACCAGTGATCAGGGGTCCCCCACAGATACGCAGTATTTT
TRBJ2-7	TRBV20-1	-	TRBD2	CRLAGVGEQYF	TGCAGACTAGCGGGAGTGGGCGAGCAGTACTTC
TRBJ2-4	TRBV18	-	TRBD1	CASSPRTGAKNIQYF	TGTGCCAGCTCACCGCGGACAGGAGCCAAAAACATTCAGTACTTC
TRBJ1-5	TRBV11-3	-	TRBD1	CASSIGTGAHSNQPQHF	TGTGCCAGCAGCATCGGGACAGGGGCCCATAGCAATCAGCCCCAGCATTTT
TRBJ1-6	TRBV5-6	-	-	CASRTRQDTYNSPLHF	TGTGCCAGCCGTACCCGACAGGACACTTATAATTCACCCCTCCACTTT
TRBJ2-5	TRBV5-8	-	-	CASSRTPRETQETQYF	TGTGCCAGCAGCCGGACCCCCAGGGAAACTCAAGAGACCCAGTACTTC
TRBJ2-3	TRBV3-1/TRBV3-2	once	-	CASSPTTGGRLTDTQYF	TGTGCCAGCAGCCCGACAACAGGAGGGCGCCTGACAGATACGCAGTATTTT
TRBJ2-5	TRBV5-1	-	-	CASSLGFVRGQETQYF	TGCGCCAGCAGCTTGGGGTTTGTCAGGGGCCAAGAGACCCAGTACTTC
TRBJ2-1	TRBV2	once	TRBD1	CASTKGQGAYNEQFF	TGTGCCAGCACCAAGGGGCAGGGGGCTTACAATGAGCAGTTCTTC
TRBJ2-1	TRBV29-1	-	-	CSVGTTWYNEQFF	TGCAGCGTTGGGACAACCTGGTACAATGAGCAGTTCTTC
TRBJ2-2	TRBV12-3/TRBV12-4	-	-	CASRYSTGELFF	TGTGCCAGCAGATATAGTACCGGGGAGCTGTTTTTT
TRBJ2-7	TRBV5-1	-	TRBD1	CASSLVQGVSYEQYF	TGCGCCAGCAGCTTGGTCCAGGGGGTCTCCTACGAGCAGTACTTC
TRBJ2-3	TRBV6-5	-	TRBD2	CASSLAGGQIDTQYF	TGTGCCAGCAGCCTAGCGGGAGGCCAGATCGATACGCAGTATTTT
TRBJ2-7	TRBV19	once	TRBD2	CASSIGAGGYEQYF	TGTGCCAGTAGTATCGGAGCGGGAGGATACGAGCAGTACTTC
TRBJ1-1	TRBV6-5	-	-	CASSYSQGGTEAFF	TGTGCCAGCAGTTACTCGCAGGGAGGCACTGAAGCTTTCTTT
TRBJ1-1	TRBV6-5	-	-	CASSRDFRSTEAFF	TGTGCCAGCAGCCGCGATTTTCGGAGCACTGAAGCTTTCTTT
TRBJ2-2	TRBV7-9	-	TRBD1	CASRVRGLRTGELFF	TGTGCCAGCAGAGTCAGGGGGCTTAGAACCGGGGAGCTGTTTTTT
TRBJ2-3	TRBV10-2	-	-	CASKEQLYADTQYF	TGCGCCAGCAAGGAACAGTTGTATGCAGATACGCAGTATTTT
TRBJ1-2	TRBV18	few	TRBD1	CASSPGQNYGYTF	TGTGCCAGCTCACCGGGACAGAACTATGGCTACACCTTC
TRBJ1-1	TRBV2	-	-	CASIREAATEAFF	TGTGCCAGCATTCGGGAAGCGGCCACTGAAGCTTTCTTT
TRBJ1-1	TRBV28	-	-	CASSLRPNTEAFF	TGTGCCAGCAGTTTGCGGCCGAACACTGAAGCTTTCTTT